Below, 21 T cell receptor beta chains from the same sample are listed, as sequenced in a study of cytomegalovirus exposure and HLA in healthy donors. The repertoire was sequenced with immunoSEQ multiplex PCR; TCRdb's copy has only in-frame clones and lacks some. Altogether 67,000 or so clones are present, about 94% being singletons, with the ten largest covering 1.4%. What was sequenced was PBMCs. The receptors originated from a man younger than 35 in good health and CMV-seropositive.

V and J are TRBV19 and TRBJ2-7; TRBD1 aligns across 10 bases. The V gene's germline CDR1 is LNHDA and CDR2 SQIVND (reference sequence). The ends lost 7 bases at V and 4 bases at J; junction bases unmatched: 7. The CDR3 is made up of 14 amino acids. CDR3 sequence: CASTLRQGAYEQYF. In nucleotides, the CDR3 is TGTGCCAGTACTCTCCGACAGGGGGCTTACGAGCAGTACTTC.

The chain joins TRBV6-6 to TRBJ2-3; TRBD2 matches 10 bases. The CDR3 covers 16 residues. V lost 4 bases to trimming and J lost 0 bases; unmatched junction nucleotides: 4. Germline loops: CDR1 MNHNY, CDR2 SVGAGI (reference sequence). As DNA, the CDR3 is TGTGCCAGCAGTTCTAGCGGGGGCATCAGCACAGATACGCAGTATTTT. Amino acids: CASSSSGGISTDTQYF.

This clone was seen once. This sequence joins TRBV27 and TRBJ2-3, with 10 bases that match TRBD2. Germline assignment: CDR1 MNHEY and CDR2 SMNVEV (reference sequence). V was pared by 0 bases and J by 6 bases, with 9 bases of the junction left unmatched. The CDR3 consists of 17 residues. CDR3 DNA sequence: TGTGCCAGCAGTTTATCCCAGCGGGGGGGATTCAAGGATACGCAGTATTTT. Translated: CASSLSQRGGFKDTQYF.

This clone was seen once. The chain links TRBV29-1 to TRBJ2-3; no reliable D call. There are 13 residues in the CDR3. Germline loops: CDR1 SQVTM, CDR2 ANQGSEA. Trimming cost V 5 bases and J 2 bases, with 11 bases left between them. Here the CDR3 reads CSVRLVFTDTQYF. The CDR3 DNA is TGCAGCGTTAGACTTGTTTTCACAGATACGCAGTATTTT.

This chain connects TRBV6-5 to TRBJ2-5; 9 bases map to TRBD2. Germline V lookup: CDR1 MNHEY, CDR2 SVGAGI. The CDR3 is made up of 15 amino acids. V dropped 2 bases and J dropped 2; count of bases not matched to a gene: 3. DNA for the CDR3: TGTGCCAGCAGTTACGGAGCGGGGGGTCAAGAGACCCAGTACTTC. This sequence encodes CASSYGAGGQETQYF.

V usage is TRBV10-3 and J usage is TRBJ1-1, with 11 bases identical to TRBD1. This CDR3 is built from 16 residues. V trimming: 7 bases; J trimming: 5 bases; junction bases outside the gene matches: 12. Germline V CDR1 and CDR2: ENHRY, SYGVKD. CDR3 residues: CAITGQGAGFGTEAFF. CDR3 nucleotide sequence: TGTGCCATCACCGGACAGGGGGCCGGTTTTGGGACTGAAGCTTTCTTT.

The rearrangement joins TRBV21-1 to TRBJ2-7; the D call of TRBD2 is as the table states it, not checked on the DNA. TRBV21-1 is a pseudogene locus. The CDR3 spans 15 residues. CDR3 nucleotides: TGTGCCAGCAGCAAAGAGGAGGGAGGGGGGTACGAGCAGTACTTC. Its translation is CASSKEEGGGYEQYF.

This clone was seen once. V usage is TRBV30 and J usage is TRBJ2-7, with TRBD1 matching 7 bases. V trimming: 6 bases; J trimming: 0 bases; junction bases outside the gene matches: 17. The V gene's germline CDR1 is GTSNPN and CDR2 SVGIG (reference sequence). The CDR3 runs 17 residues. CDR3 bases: TGTGCCTGTTCCCGGGACAGACAATCCCTAAGCTCCTACGAGCAGTACTTC. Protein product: CACSRDRQSLSSYEQYF.

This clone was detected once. CDR3 sequence: CASSIWEGHSGNTIYF. The CDR3 nucleotides are TGTGCCAGTAGTATATGGGAGGGTCACTCTGGAAACACCATATATTTT. V and J are TRBV19 and TRBJ1-3; no definite D call. The germline gives CDR1 LNHDA, CDR2 SQIVND (reference sequence). This CDR3 spans 16 amino acids. The V gene lost 2 bases and the J gene lost 0 bases, with 11 bases spanning the gap.

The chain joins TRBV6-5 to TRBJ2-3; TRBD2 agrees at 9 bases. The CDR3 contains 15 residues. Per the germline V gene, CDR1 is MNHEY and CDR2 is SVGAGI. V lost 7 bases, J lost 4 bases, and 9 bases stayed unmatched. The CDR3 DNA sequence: TGTGCCAGCACCGCCTCGACTAGCGGATCAGATACGCAGTATTTT. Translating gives CASTASTSGSDTQYF.

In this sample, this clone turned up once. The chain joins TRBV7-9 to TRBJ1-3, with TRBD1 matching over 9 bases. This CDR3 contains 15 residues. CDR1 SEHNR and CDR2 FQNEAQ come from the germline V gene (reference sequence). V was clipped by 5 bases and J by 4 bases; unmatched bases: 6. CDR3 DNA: TGTGCCAGCAGCGACAGGGGGTCCGGAGGAAACACCATATATTTT. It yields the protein CASSDRGSGGNTIYF.

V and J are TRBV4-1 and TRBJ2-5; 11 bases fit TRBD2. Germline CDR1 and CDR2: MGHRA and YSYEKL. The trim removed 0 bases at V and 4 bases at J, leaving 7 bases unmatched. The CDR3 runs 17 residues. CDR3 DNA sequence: TGCGCCAGCAGCCAAGATGTGGTAGCGGGAGGGGGAGAGACCCAGTACTTC. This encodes CASSQDVVAGGGETQYF.

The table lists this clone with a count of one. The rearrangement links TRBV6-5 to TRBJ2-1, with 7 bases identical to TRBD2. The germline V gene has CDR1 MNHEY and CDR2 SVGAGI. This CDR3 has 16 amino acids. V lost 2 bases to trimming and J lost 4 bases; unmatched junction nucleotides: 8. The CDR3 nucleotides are TGTGCCAGCAGTTACGGGGGGGGGAGCGAGTACAATGAGCAGTTCTTC. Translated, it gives CASSYGGGSEYNEQFF.

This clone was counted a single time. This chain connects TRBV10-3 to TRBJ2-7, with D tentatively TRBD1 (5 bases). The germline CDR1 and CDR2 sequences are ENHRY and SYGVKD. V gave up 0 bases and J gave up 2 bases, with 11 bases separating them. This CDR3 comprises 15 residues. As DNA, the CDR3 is TGTGCCATCAGTGAGTCGACGGACACCCCCTACGAGCAGTACTTC. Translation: CAISESTDTPYEQYF.

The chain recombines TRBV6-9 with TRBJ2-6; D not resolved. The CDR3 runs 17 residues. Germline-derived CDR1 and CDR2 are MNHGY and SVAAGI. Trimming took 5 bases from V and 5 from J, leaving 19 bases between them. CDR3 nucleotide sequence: TGTGCCAGCAGTACCTGCTTACGACAAAGTCGGGCCAACGTCCTGACTTTC. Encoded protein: CASSTCLRQSRANVLTF.

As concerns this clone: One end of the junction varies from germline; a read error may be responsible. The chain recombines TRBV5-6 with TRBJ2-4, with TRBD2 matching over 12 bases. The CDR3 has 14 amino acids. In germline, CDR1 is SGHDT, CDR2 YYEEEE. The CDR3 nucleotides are TGTGCCAGCAGATTAGGACTAGCGGGGTTAGGCGGGGACTTC. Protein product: CASRLGLAGLGGDF.

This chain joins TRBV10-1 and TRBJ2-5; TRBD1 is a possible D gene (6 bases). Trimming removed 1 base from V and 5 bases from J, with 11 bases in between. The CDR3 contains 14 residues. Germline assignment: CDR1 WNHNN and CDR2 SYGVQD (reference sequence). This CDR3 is CASSEYMDSETQYF. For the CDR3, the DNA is TGCGCCAGCAGTGAGTACATGGACAGCGAGACCCAGTACTTC.

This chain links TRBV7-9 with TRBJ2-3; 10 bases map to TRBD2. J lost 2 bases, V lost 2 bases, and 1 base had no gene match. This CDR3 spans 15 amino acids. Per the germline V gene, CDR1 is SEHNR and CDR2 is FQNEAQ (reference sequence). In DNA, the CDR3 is TGTGCCAGCAGCTTACTAGCGGGGGTCACAGATACGCAGTATTTT. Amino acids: CASSLLAGVTDTQYF.

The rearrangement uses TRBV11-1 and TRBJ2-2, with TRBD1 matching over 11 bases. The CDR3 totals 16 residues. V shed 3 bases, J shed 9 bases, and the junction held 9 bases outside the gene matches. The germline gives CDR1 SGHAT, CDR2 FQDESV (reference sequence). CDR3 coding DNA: TGTGCCAGCAGCTTTGCGAGGACAGGGGGCGGAAGGGAGCTGTTTTTT. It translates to CASSFARTGGGRELFF.

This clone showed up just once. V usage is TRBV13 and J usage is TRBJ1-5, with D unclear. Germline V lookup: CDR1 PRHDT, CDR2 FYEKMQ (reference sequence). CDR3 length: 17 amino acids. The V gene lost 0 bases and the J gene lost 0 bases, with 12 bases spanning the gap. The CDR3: CASSLGAAYYSNQPQHF. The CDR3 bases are TGTGCCAGCAGCTTAGGCGCTGCATACTATAGCAATCAGCCCCAGCATTTT.

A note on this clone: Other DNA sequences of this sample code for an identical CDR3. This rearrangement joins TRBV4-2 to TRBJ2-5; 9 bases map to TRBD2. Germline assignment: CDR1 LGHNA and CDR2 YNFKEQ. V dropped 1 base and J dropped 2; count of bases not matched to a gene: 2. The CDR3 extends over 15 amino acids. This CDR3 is CASSQGLAGQETQYF. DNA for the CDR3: TGTGCCAGCAGCCAAGGGCTAGCGGGACAAGAGACCCAGTACTTC.